This T cell receptor beta chain originates from a study of blood T cell repertoires in COVID-19. Study context: Samples of COVID-19 (acute and convalescent) were obtained from the United States, Italy and Spain. In each case, the material was cDNA or gDNA derived from T cells, B-cell-depleted T cells, or PBMCs.

Germline CDR1 and CDR2: SGHRS and YFSETQ. J lost 6 bases, V lost 4 bases, and 9 bases had no gene match. The CDR3 has 14 residues. Authors' processing steps: Reference gene primer amplification yielded estimated nucleated cell counts. Sequencing used immunoSEQ multiplex PCR; TCRdb keeps in-frame clones, though not all of them. V and J calls and clone size follow that table, whereas D and trimming were derived from the DNA. The table shows some 80,000 clones, with around nine tenths occurring only once. This TCR derives from a human donor in a cohort sampled during active COVID-19. The sample comprised peripheral blood. The genes are TRBV5-1 and TRBJ2-7, with 8 bases aligning to TRBD1. The CDR3 region is CASSPSWTGSEQYF. For the CDR3, the DNA is TGCGCCAGCAGCCCCTCTTGGACAGGGTCCGAGCAGTACTTC.